This T cell receptor beta chain was obtained from a study of blood T cells in healthy people across ages. The wider study: About one barcoded beta molecule per two T cells was the capture yield of template switching.

Comments on this clonotype: The antigen is undetermined.

Extraction of total RNA produced a minimum of 6 micrograms from each sample. Study-level results: Underestimates were what the diversity estimates from one million T cells were considered to be.

Sample-barcoded 5' priming and a J-beta primer mix drove a second PCR of about 6 to 12 cycles. TCRdb fed the 5' RACE reads into MiXCR, producing one record per CDR3 protein. Here the sample spans fewer than 700,000 distinct CDR3 sequences, around 41% being singletons. The sample was blood. The clonotype was recovered from a man older than 75 in good health.

Here the CDR3 reads CSVAGVSGGPSTDTQYF. CDR3 DNA: TGCAGCGTCGCGGGGGTTAGCGGGGGACCTAGCACAGATACGCAGTATTTT. The rearrangement uses TRBV29-1 and TRBJ2-3, with 9 bases aligning to TRBD2. The CDR3 is made up of 17 amino acids. CDR1 is SQVTM and CDR2 is ANQGSEA in the germline V gene. The V gene end was trimmed by 6 bases and the J gene end by 0 bases; junction bases not matched to a gene: 13.